The next 25 T cell receptor beta chains were all read from a single sample in a study of T cell responses to AZD1222 COVID-19 vaccine (dated by TCRdb to about 2021). Libraries came from the immunoSEQ multiplex PCR assay. Entries here come from immuneACCESS through TCRdb and include only in-frame sequences with V and J called. Some clones fail to appear in such tables; in the studies checked, an unresolved V gene covers under half of the shortfall, and the cause of the remainder is unknown. This sample comprises 100,000 to 150,000 clones, over 75% of them detected only once. 20% to 25% of the sample lies in the top ten. The time point label of this sample denotes: baseline before first vaccination. The source was peripheral blood, collected on day 0 of AZD1222 vaccination. All receptors come from an adult in good health.

The V and J genes are TRBV9 and TRBJ2-4; D remains ambiguous. V was trimmed by 0 bases and J by 3 bases, leaving 4 bases between them. The germline V gene encodes CDR1 SGDLS and CDR2 YYNGEE. This CDR3 region has 13 residues. CDR3 nucleotides: TGTGCCAGCAGCGTAGCGGGCAAAAACATTCAGTACTTC. Its protein is CASSVAGKNIQYF.

This clone was observed a handful of times. V is TRBV3-1 (or the pseudogene TRBV3-2) and J is TRBJ1-1; D may be TRBD1 (5 bases). This CDR3 region has 11 residues. Germline V CDR1 and CDR2: LGHDT, YNNKEL (reference sequence). Trimming took 1 base from V and 11 from J, leaving 8 bases between them. The CDR3 DNA reads TGTGCCAGCAGCCAAGGCAGGGACGCTTTCTTT. Encoded protein: CASSQGRDAFF.

The chain uses TRBV6-1 and TRBJ1-5; D gene uncertain. Deletions cut 3 bases from V and 0 bases from J, with 6 bases between. The CDR3 spans 14 residues. Per germline, CDR1 MNHNS and CDR2 SASEGT. In DNA form, the CDR3 reads TGTGCCAGCAGTGAGTTGAGTAGCAATCAGCCCCAGCATTTT. Encoded protein: CASSELSSNQPQHF.

This sequence joins TRBV4-3 and TRBJ1-5; TRBD1 matches at 7 bases. This CDR3 is 14 amino acids long. Germline V gives CDR1 LGHNA, CDR2 YSLEER. V was clipped by 4 bases and J by 3 bases; unmatched bases: 3. The CDR3 DNA reads as TGCGCCAGCAGCCTCGGGACAGACAATCAGCCCCAGCATTTT. Translation gives CASSLGTDNQPQHF.

The V call is TRBV28, the J call TRBJ1-5; 8 bases agree with TRBD1. The CDR3 extends over 14 amino acids. The junction had 5 bases not matched to a gene; V was cut back by 4 bases and J by 6 bases. Germline V gene sequence: CDR1 MDHEN, CDR2 SYDVKM. Written as DNA, the CDR3 is TGTGCCAGCAGTTGGGGGACAGGTAGTCAGCCCCAGCATTTT. Translated: CASSWGTGSQPQHF.

V is TRBV5-4 and J is TRBJ2-1; perhaps TRBD2 as D (5 bases). Trimming removed 1 base from V and 4 bases from J, with 12 bases in between. CDR3 size: 15 residues. The germline V gene encodes CDR1 SGHNT and CDR2 YYREEE (reference sequence). Written as DNA, the CDR3 is TGTGCCAGCAGCTTGAAAAGCGGCCCTTACAATGAGCAGTTCTTC. Protein: CASSLKSGPYNEQFF.

As to this clone: The germline gene is not matched at one end of the junction; a read error may be the cause. Other DNA sequences in this sample translate to the same CDR3. The CDR3 region has the DNA TGTGCCAGCAGCGGGACCCAAGGTTATGGCTACACTTTC. Translation: CASSGTQGYGYTF. V and J are TRBV11-3 and TRBJ1-2; the D gene is possibly TRBD1 (5 bases). This CDR3 spans 13 amino acids. Germline loops: CDR1 SGHNT, CDR2 YENEEA.

The V and J genes are TRBV28 and TRBJ1-5; no firm D call. The CDR3 spans 16 residues. Trimming pared 5 bases from V and 2 bases from J, leaving 16 bases between. Looked up from germline, CDR1 is MDHEN and CDR2 is SYDVKM. DNA for the CDR3: TGTGCCAGCAGTCCCGCCGTCGGGAGGGGCAATCAGCCCCAGCATTTT. Encoded protein: CASSPAVGRGNQPQHF.

This rearrangement joins TRBV6-2 or TRBV6-3 to TRBJ2-7; 7 bases align to TRBD2. V dropped 5 bases and J dropped 0; count of bases not matched to a gene: 7. CDR1 and CDR2 (germline): MNHEY, SVGEGT. The CDR3 extends over 15 amino acids. CDR3 protein: CASSVGRLSSYEQYF. CDR3 sequence (DNA): TGTGCCAGCAGTGTCGGGAGGTTAAGCTCCTACGAGCAGTACTTC.

The chain couples TRBV20-1 to TRBJ2-7; D might be TRBD1 (5 bases). The CDR3 is 11 amino acids. Germline assignment: CDR1 DFQATT and CDR2 SNEGSKA (reference sequence). V was trimmed by 6 bases and J by 3 bases, leaving 9 bases between them. The CDR3 sequence is CSASDSYEQYF. The CDR3 nucleotides read TGCAGTGCAAGCGACAGCTACGAGCAGTACTTC.

The rearrangement links TRBV6-5 to TRBJ1-5, with D perhaps matching TRBD1 (5 bases). Trimming pared 2 bases from V and 0 bases from J, leaving 8 bases between. CDR1 and CDR2 (germline): MNHEY, SVGAGI. The CDR3 contains 15 residues. The CDR3 region is CASSYDSYSNQPQHF. The CDR3 coding sequence is TGTGCCAGCAGTTACGACAGCTATAGCAATCAGCCCCAGCATTTT.

The chain combines TRBV5-1 with TRBJ2-1; D gene unclear. V lost 3 bases and J lost 8, with 12 bases in between. The germline CDR1 and CDR2 sequences are SGHRS and YFSETQ. The CDR3 consists of 13 residues. This chain's CDR3 is CASSSRFGDEQFF. DNA for the CDR3: TGCGCCAGCAGCTCTCGGTTTGGGGATGAGCAGTTCTTC.

The chain couples TRBV2 to TRBJ2-1; possible D gene TRBD2, 6 bases. Between the trimmed V and J ends, which lost 8 bases and 5 bases, there was a span of 19 bases. Germline V CDR1 and CDR2: SNHLY, FYNNEI. The CDR3 totals 15 residues. The CDR3 DNA reads TGTGCCAGCGTCCCAACGGGACTCCCTAACAATGAGCAGTTCTTC. Protein sequence: CASVPTGLPNNEQFF.

Turning to this clone: The same CDR3 also results from other DNA sequences found in this sample. This chain links TRBV19 with TRBJ1-1; no clear D gene. The CDR3 totals 13 residues. V was shortened by 1 base and J by 2 bases, with 5 bases between the two germline ends. Germline loops: CDR1 LNHDA, CDR2 SQIVND (reference sequence). The CDR3 bases are TGTGCCAGTAGTATAGGGGGAAACACTGAAGCTTTCTTT. Translating it yields CASSIGGNTEAFF.

The chain links TRBV5-1 to TRBJ1-1, with 8 bases matching TRBD1. This CDR3 has 16 residues. Germline V gene lookup returns CDR1 SGHRS and CDR2 YFSETQ. V trimming: 3 bases; J trimming: 3 bases; junction bases outside the gene matches: 10. CDR3 region: CASSWDRRLSDTEAFF. The CDR3 coding sequence is TGCGCCAGCAGCTGGGACAGGCGGTTGAGCGACACTGAAGCTTTCTTT.

The V gene is TRBV6-2 or TRBV6-3, the J gene TRBJ2-7, with TRBD1 as a possible D gene (5 bases). Germline CDR1 reads MNHEY; CDR2 reads SVGEGT. The V end was cut by 3 bases, the J end by 3 bases, with 12 bases between. This CDR3 is built from 14 residues. The CDR3 is CASSYPGHDYEQYF. Here the CDR3 DNA reads TGTGCCAGCAGTTATCCAGGACATGACTACGAGCAGTACTTC.

The genes are TRBV18 and TRBJ2-1; TRBD2 aligns across 10 bases. The germline V gene has CDR1 KGHSH and CDR2 LQKENI. V shed 4 bases, J shed 5 bases, and the junction held 5 bases outside the gene matches. CDR3 length: 15 residues. CDR3 sequence (DNA): TGTGCCAGCTCACAATTAGCGGGGGGCAACAATGAGCAGTTCTTC. This gives the protein CASSQLAGGNNEQFF.

The V gene is TRBV9, the J gene TRBJ1-3, with D maybe TRBD1 (6 bases). Germline values: CDR1 SGDLS, CDR2 YYNGEE. Trimming took 4 bases from V and 1 from J, leaving 9 bases between them. The CDR3 has 14 amino acids. The CDR3: CASSYRDSGNTIYF. CDR3 nucleotide sequence: TGTGCCAGCAGCTACAGGGATTCTGGAAACACCATATATTTT.

In its sample, this clone was seen once. V and J are TRBV25-1 and TRBJ1-2; 7 positions agree with TRBD1. V was clipped by 3 bases and J by 7 bases; unmatched bases: 11. Germline CDR1 is MGHDK and CDR2 is SYGVNS. The CDR3 is 15 residues long. Written as DNA, the CDR3 is TGTGCCAGCAGTGAGAACGGGGACAGTATTGCTGGCTACACCTTC. It yields the protein CASSENGDSIAGYTF.

The chain combines TRBV7-9 with TRBJ1-4, with D possibly being TRBD1 (6 bases). The CDR3 contains 14 residues. Germline CDR1 reads SEHNR; CDR2 reads FQNEAQ (reference sequence). Trimming took off 5 bases at V and 8 bases at J, with 15 bases between the two ends. The CDR3 DNA is TGTGCCAGCAGCCCACGACAGGATAGCGAAAAACTGTTTTTT. Translated: CASSPRQDSEKLFF.

A note on this clone: Relative to the germline gene, one junction end is altered; a read error may explain this. The genes are TRBV4-3 and TRBJ2-2, with TRBD2 matching over 9 bases. Germline lookup yields CDR1 LGHNA and CDR2 YSLEER. CDR3 length: 18 residues. The CDR3 nucleotides read TGCGCCAGCAGCCAAGAACATGGGAGCGGGGGGAACGCCGGGGAGCTGTTTTTT. Its protein is CASSQEHGSGGNAGELFF.

V gene TRBV5-1 combines with J gene TRBJ2-1, with 7 nucleotides matching TRBD2. The trim removed 0 bases at V and 0 bases at J, leaving 12 bases unmatched. The CDR3 spans 19 residues. The V gene's germline CDR1 is SGHRS and CDR2 YFSETQ. The CDR3 here is CASSLGVAGVQYSYNEQFF. The CDR3 nucleotides are TGCGCCAGCAGCTTGGGTGTGGCGGGGGTTCAATACTCCTACAATGAGCAGTTCTTC.

V usage is TRBV7-6 and J usage is TRBJ2-2, with 7 bases aligning to TRBD1. V shed 5 bases and J 3 bases; nucleotides not matched to a gene: 6. CDR3 length: 15 residues. The germline V gene encodes CDR1 SGHVS and CDR2 FNYEAQ. As DNA, the CDR3 is TGTGCCAGCAGCGTCGGACAGGCCTACACCGGGGAGCTGTTTTTT. This gives the protein CASSVGQAYTGELFF.

This clone was counted once. The chain has TRBV12-5 and TRBJ1-5, with 9 bases identical to TRBD1. The germline V gene encodes CDR1 LGHNT and CDR2 FRNRAP. Germline trimming cut 0 bases from V and 4 bases from J; bases unmatched to any gene: 7. The CDR3 contains 17 residues. CDR3 amino acids: CASGLVSTGGRNQPQHF. In DNA, the CDR3 is TGTGCTAGTGGTTTGGTATCCACAGGGGGCCGGAATCAGCCCCAGCATTTT. Together with reference TRBV12-5 and TRBJ1-5, the CDR3 gives the full variable domain: DARVTQTPRHKVTEMGQEVTMRCQPILGHNTVFWYRQTMMQGLELLAYFRNRAPLDDSGMPKDRFSAEMPDATLATLKIQPSEPRDSAVYFCASGLVSTGGRNQPQHFGDGTRLSIL.

The rearrangement links TRBV11-2 to TRBJ2-7; 11 positions match TRBD2. Germline V lookup: CDR1 SGHAT, CDR2 FQNNGV. V lost 3 bases to trimming and J lost 0 bases; unmatched junction nucleotides: 1. This CDR3 contains 15 residues. The CDR3 nucleotides read TGTGCCAGCAGCTTCACTAGCGGGGGCTCCTACGAGCAGTACTTC. Translating it yields CASSFTSGGSYEQYF. The whole variable domain, remainder taken from reference TRBV11-2 and TRBJ2-7, is EAGVAQSPRYKIIEKRQSVAFWCNPISGHATLYWYQQILGQGPKLLIQFQNNGVVDDSQLPKDRFSAERLKGVDSTLKIQPAKLEDSAVYLCASSFTSGGSYEQYFGPGTRLTVT.